Below, 3 T cell receptor beta chains from the same sample are listed, as sequenced in a study of blood T cells in healthy people across ages. Combining a sample-barcoded 5' primer with a J-beta primer mix, a second PCR ran for about 6 to 11 cycles. MiXCR was run by TCRdb on the 5' RACE reads, yielding one entry per CDR3 protein. The data hold over 750,000 distinct CDR3 sequences, with about 25% observed a single time. The sample was also reused in another study, on T cells of mothers and their children.

Sequencing used blood. These receptors came from a boy aged 5-17 years in good health.

The J gene is TRBJ2-5, the V gene TRBV20-1, with 7 bases aligning to TRBD2. The V gene's germline CDR1 is DFQATT and CDR2 SNEGSKA (reference sequence). The trim removed 5 bases at V and 5 bases at J, leaving 14 bases unmatched. The CDR3 has 15 residues. The CDR3 DNA is TGCAGTGCTGGTCCCAGCGGGGTCCGAGGGGAGACCCAGTACTTC. As protein: CSAGPSGVRGETQYF.

V is TRBV28 and J is TRBJ2-7; 12 bases match TRBD2. From germline, CDR1 is MDHEN and CDR2 SYDVKM. V gave up 4 bases and J gave up 2 bases; unmatched junction bases: 6. This CDR3 is 16 amino acids long. The CDR3, as DNA: TGTGCCAGCAGTTCCGGACTAGCGGGGCCCACCTACGAGCAGTACTTC. It codes for CASSSGLAGPTYEQYF.

This chain joins TRBV27 and TRBJ2-1, with 9 bases fitting TRBD2. The CDR3 is made up of 15 amino acids. Germline V CDR1 and CDR2: MNHEY, SMNVEV (reference sequence). V lost 2 bases to trimming and J lost 4 bases; unmatched junction nucleotides: 3. Here the CDR3 reads CASSLRLAEYNEQFF. The CDR3 DNA reads as TGTGCCAGCAGTTTACGACTAGCGGAATACAATGAGCAGTTCTTC.